This T cell receptor (beta chain) was observed in a study of cytomegalovirus exposure and HLA in healthy donors. This CDR3 is built from 14 residues. The ends were cut back, 0 bases at V and 7 bases at J, with 12 bases in the middle. Germline-derived CDR1 and CDR2 are SEHNR and FQNEAQ (reference sequence). The table lists this clone with a few counts. The PCR had 60 Vbeta and 13 Jbeta primers. Clones were read by immunoSEQ multiplex PCR, and TCRdb kept only the in-frame ones, dropping some. The table includes around 83,000 clones, roughly 73% detected once. V usage is TRBV7-9 and J usage is TRBJ1-2; D gene ambiguous. The origin of this receptor is a male donor in good health and CMV-seropositive. Sequences were obtained from PBMCs. Here the CDR3 reads CASSLAQREAGYTF. As DNA, the CDR3 is TGTGCCAGCAGCTTAGCCCAGAGGGAAGCTGGCTACACCTTC.